These T cell receptor beta chains were read from a single sample in a study of radiotherapy plus CTLA-4 blockade in lung cancer. Using immunoSEQ multiplex PCR, the repertoire was profiled, and TCRdb retains in-frame clones only, with some absent. The sample shows about 45,000 clones, around 63% of them seen only once. The input for sequencing was peripheral blood, taken from a patient treated with radiotherapy plus ipilimumab. Source of these receptors: a human donor with non-small cell lung cancer who had a partial response to radiotherapy plus ipilimumab. CDR3s include the opening cysteine and the closing phenylalanine or tryptophan. The D gene is left open where the match is weak. Clone size is shown for a subset of rows, as once, few, many or a class of expanded clone.

once TRBJ2-1 NA TRBV4-2 CASSQDLRYEQFF TGTGCCAGCAGCCAAGATCTGAGGTATGAGCAGTTCTTC
NA TRBJ1-1 TRBD1 TRBV6-5 CASRIYRGMNTEAFF TGTGCCAGCAGAATTTACAGGGGGATGAACACTGAAGCTTTCTTT
once TRBJ2-2 TRBD1 TRBV9 CASSKGRGSTGELFF TGTGCCAGCAGCAAAGGCAGGGGGAGCACCGGGGAGCTGTTTTTT
NA TRBJ2-5 NA TRBV5-4 CASSGADSSQETQYF TGTGCCAGCAGCGGGGCCGACAGCTCCCAAGAGACCCAGTACTTC
NA TRBJ1-1 NA TRBV27 CASSLRTTPNTEAFF TGTGCCAGCAGTTTAAGGACTACCCCGAACACTGAAGCTTTCTTT
few TRBJ2-5 NA TRBV5-1 CASSLAPQETQYF TGCGCCAGCAGTCTGGCTCCACAAGAGACCCAGTACTTC
once TRBJ1-2 NA TRBV18 CASSPDGANYGYTF TGTGCCAGCTCACCGGACGGGGCTAACTATGGCTACACCTTC
few TRBJ1-4 TRBD1 TRBV27 CASRRGQVEDGKLFF TGTGCCAGCAGACGTGGACAGGTCGAAGACGGGAAACTGTTTTTT
NA TRBJ2-7 NA TRBV10-3 CAISEWGQRNEQYF TGTGCCATCAGTGAATGGGGACAACGGAACGAGCAGTACTTC
NA TRBJ2-2 NA TRBV27 CASSFRGGELFF TGTGCCAGCAGTTTTAGGGGGGGGGAGCTGTTTTTT
few TRBJ1-2 NA TRBV15 CATSEDSYGYTF TGTGCCACCAGTGAGGACAGCTATGGCTACACCTTC
many TRBJ2-2 TRBD1 TRBV6-5 CASSFNHQGAGGELFF TGTGCCAGCAGTTTCAACCACCAGGGGGCTGGCGGGGAGCTGTTTTTT
NA TRBJ1-6 NA TRBV19 CASSTQNSPLHF TGTGCCAGTAGTACTCAGAATTCACCCCTCCACTTT
NA TRBJ2-5 NA TRBV7-3 CASSLMPGKEQYF TGTGCCAGCAGCTTAATGCCAGGGAAGGAGCAGTACTTC
few TRBJ1-3 NA TRBV5-5 CASSLGGLAGNTIYF TGTGCCAGCAGCTTGGGGGGCCTGGCTGGAAACACCATATATTTT
NA TRBJ2-1 NA TRBV19 CASSSLASPRNEQFF TGTGCCAGTAGTTCCTTAGCCTCCCCTAGAAATGAGCAGTTCTTC
NA TRBJ2-1 TRBD2 TRBV5-1 CASSFGLAGLSYNEQFF TGCGCCAGCAGCTTCGGGCTAGCGGGTCTCTCCTACAATGAGCAGTTCTTC
NA TRBJ2-3 TRBD2 TRBV5-1 CASSLVAGEADTQYF TGCGCCAGCAGCTTGGTTGCGGGGGAAGCAGATACGCAGTATTTT
NA TRBJ1-5 NA TRBV4-3 CASSQDLVQPQHF TGCGCCAGCAGCCAAGACTTAGTGCAGCCCCAGCATTTT
NA TRBJ2-7 TRBD2 TRBV4-2 CASSQGRAGVDEQYF TGTGCCAGCAGCCAAGGAAGGGCGGGAGTTGACGAGCAGTACTTC
few TRBJ2-6 NA TRBV4-3 CASSQAPAGPTISGANVLTF TGCGCCAGCAGCCAAGCACCTGCGGGGCCGACCATCTCTGGGGCCAACGTCCTGACTTTC
NA TRBJ2-7 NA TRBV6-5 CASTTTGYEQYF TGTGCCAGCACTACAACAGGTTACGAGCAGTACTTC
once TRBJ2-1 NA TRBV19 CASSGGGGTHYNEQFF TGTGCCAGTAGTGGAGGGGGCGGGACCCATTACAATGAGCAGTTCTTC
NA TRBJ2-3 NA TRBV4-2 CASSQATGLGDTQYF TGTGCCAGCAGCCAAGCTACAGGTCTGGGGGATACGCAGTATTTT
NA TRBJ2-7 NA TRBV19 CASSPIWLGAYYEQYF TGTGCCAGTAGTCCGATCTGGCTAGGGGCCTACTACGAGCAGTACTTC
NA TRBJ1-5 TRBD1 TRBV14 CASSPGGGNQPQHF TGTGCCAGCAGCCCAGGGGGCGGCAATCAGCCCCAGCATTTT
few TRBJ1-6 NA TRBV4-3 CASSFPVDNSPLHF TGCGCCAGCAGCTTTCCTGTCGATAATTCACCCCTCCACTTT
few TRBJ2-2 TRBD1 TRBV7-9 CASSPTGLANTGELFF TGTGCCAGCAGCCCGACAGGGCTCGCGAACACCGGGGAGCTGTTTTTT
NA TRBJ1-6 NA TRBV7-3 CASSLGPGINSPLHF TGTGCCAGCAGCCTCGGGCCCGGGATCAATTCACCCCTCCACTTT
many TRBJ1-4 TRBD1 TRBV7-9 CASSSLGQGSEKLFF TGTGCCAGCAGCTCGCTGGGACAGGGTAGTGAAAAACTGTTTTTT
few TRBJ2-7 TRBD1 TRBV6-1 CASSSTGTAYEQYF TGTGCCAGCAGTTCAACCGGGACAGCCTACGAGCAGTACTTC
few TRBJ1-5 NA TRBV28 CATTRWETRGGQPQHF TGTGCCACTACAAGGTGGGAGACAAGGGGAGGTCAGCCCCAGCATTTT
NA TRBJ1-1 TRBD1 TRBV6-5 CASRDQQGARTEAFF TGTGCCAGCAGAGACCAACAGGGGGCGAGGACTGAAGCTTTCTTT
NA TRBJ2-7 NA TRBV13 CASSPFKGAEQYF TGTGCCAGCAGCCCATTTAAGGGAGCCGAGCAGTACTTC
NA TRBJ2-3 TRBD2 TRBV7-6 CASSLELAGRPDTQYF TGTGCCAGCAGCTTAGAGCTAGCGGGGAGGCCAGATACGCAGTATTTT
NA TRBJ1-6 TRBD1 TRBV5-1 CASSLDGQGNNSPLHF TGCGCCAGCAGCTTGGACGGACAGGGAAATAATTCACCCCTCCACTTT
NA TRBJ2-7 NA TRBV2 CASRFTRGSYEQYF TGTGCCAGCAGATTCACGCGAGGCTCCTACGAGCAGTACTTC
NA TRBJ1-1 NA TRBV7-3 CASSLMGDTEAFF TGTGCCAGCAGCTTGATGGGAGACACTGAAGCTTTCTTT
NA TRBJ2-7 TRBD2 TRBV5-4 CASSLASGLDILGQYF TGTGCCAGCAGCTTGGCCTCGGGACTAGACATCTTGGGGCAGTACTTC
NA TRBJ1-2 TRBD1 TRBV6-6 CATTGTGPTYGYTF TGTGCCACCACCGGGACAGGGCCTACCTATGGCTACACCTTC
NA TRBJ1-1 NA TRBV10-2 CASRAVRNGYTEAFF TGCGCCAGCAGAGCGGTCCGGAATGGGTACACTGAAGCTTTCTTT
once TRBJ1-2 TRBD1 TRBV4-3 CASSQEFHRGAYGYTF TGCGCCAGCAGCCAAGAGTTTCACAGGGGTGCCTATGGCTACACCTTC
few TRBJ2-3 TRBD1 TRBV7-3 CASSFGQGSTDTQYF TGTGCCAGCAGCTTTGGACAGGGGAGCACAGATACGCAGTATTTT
NA TRBJ1-2 NA TRBV14 CASSQSRVDGYTF TGTGCCAGCAGCCAATCGAGGGTGGATGGCTACACCTTC
many TRBJ2-1 TRBD2 TRBV7-3 CASSLRAQGWIAGGLYNEQFF TGTGCCAGCAGCTTAAGAGCACAGGGGTGGATAGCGGGAGGCCTCTACAATGAGCAGTTCTTC
NA TRBJ2-5 NA TRBV5-1 CASSFNRVGETQYF TGCGCCAGCAGCTTCAACAGGGTAGGCGAGACCCAGTACTTC
NA TRBJ2-7 NA TRBV7-9 CASSSGGTHEQYF TGTGCCAGCAGCTCTGGAGGAACCCACGAGCAGTACTTC
NA TRBJ1-1 TRBD1 TRBV15 CATSRGGQGGTEAFF TGTGCCACCAGCAGAGGGGGACAGGGGGGCACTGAAGCTTTCTTT